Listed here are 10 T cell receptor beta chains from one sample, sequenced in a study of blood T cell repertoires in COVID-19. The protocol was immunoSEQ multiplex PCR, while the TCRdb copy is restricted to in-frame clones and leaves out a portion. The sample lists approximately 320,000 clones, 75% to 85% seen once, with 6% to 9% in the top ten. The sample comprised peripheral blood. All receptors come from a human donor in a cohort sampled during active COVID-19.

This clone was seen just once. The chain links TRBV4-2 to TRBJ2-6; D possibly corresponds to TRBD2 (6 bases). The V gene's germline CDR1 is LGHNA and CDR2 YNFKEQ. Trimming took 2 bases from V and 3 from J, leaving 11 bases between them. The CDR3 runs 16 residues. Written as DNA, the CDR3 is TGTGCCAGCAGCCAACTCGGGGGAGATGGGGCCAACGTCCTGACTTTC. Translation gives CASSQLGGDGANVLTF.

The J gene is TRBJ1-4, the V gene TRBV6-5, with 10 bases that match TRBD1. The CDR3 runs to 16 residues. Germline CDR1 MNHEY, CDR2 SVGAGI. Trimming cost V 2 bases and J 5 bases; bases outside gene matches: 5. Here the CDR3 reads CASSYLGTGVNEKLFF. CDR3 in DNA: TGTGCCAGCAGTTACCTAGGGACAGGGGTGAATGAAAAACTGTTTTTT.

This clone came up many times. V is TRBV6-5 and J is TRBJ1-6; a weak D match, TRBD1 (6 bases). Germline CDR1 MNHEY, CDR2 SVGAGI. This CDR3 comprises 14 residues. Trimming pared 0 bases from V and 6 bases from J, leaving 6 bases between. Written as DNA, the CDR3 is TGTGCCAGCAGTTACTCGGACAGTAATTCACCCCTCCACTTT. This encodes CASSYSDSNSPLHF.

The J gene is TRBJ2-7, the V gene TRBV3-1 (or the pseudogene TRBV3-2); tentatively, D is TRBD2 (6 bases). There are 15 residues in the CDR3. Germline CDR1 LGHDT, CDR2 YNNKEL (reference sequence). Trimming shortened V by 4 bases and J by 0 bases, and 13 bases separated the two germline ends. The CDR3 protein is CASSLYDSGSYEQYF. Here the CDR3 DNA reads TGTGCCAGCAGCCTCTACGATAGCGGCTCCTACGAGCAGTACTTC.

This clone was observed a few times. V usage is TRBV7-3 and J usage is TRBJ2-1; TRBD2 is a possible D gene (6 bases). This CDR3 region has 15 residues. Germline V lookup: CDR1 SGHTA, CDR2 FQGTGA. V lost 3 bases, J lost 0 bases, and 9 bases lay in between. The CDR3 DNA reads TGTGCCAGCAGCTTCGGCGGGGTCTCCTACAATGAGCAGTTCTTC. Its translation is CASSFGGVSYNEQFF.

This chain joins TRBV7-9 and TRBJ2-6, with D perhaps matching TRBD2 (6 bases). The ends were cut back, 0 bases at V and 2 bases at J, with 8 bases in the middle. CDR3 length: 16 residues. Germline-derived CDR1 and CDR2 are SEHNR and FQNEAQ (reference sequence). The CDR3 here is CASSLAAGPGANVLTF. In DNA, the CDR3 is TGTGCCAGCAGCTTAGCTGCGGGGCCTGGGGCCAACGTCCTGACTTTC.

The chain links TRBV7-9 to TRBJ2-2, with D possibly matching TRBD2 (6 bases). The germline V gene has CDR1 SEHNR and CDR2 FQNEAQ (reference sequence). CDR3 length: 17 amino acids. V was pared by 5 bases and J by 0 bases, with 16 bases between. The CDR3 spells CASSPRGPSANTGELFF. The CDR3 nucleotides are TGTGCCAGCAGCCCCCGGGGTCCTAGCGCGAACACCGGGGAGCTGTTTTTT. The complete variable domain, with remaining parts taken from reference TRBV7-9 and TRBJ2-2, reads DTGVSQNPRHKITKRGQNVTFRCDPISEHNRLYWYRQTLGQGPEFLTYFQNEAQLEKSRLLSDRFSAERPKGSFSTLEIQRTEQGDSAMYLCASSPRGPSANTGELFFGEGSRLTVL.

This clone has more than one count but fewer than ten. CDR3 coding DNA: TGTGCCAGCAGCCCCGGGACAGGGAGCTCCTATAATTCACCCCTCCACTTT. The encoded protein is CASSPGTGSSYNSPLHF. This chain joins TRBV5-4 and TRBJ1-6, with 9 nucleotides matching TRBD1. This CDR3 is built from 17 residues. Germline V CDR1 and CDR2: SGHNT, YYREEE (reference sequence). The J segment lost 0 bases and the V segment lost 4 bases, leaving 5 bases of the junction unmatched.

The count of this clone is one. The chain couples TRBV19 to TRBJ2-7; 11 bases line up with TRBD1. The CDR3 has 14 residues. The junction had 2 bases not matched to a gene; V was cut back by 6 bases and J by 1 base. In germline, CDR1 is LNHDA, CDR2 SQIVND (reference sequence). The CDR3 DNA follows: TGTGCCAGTAGGGGACAGGGGGTTTCCTACGAGCAGTACTTC. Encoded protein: CASRGQGVSYEQYF.

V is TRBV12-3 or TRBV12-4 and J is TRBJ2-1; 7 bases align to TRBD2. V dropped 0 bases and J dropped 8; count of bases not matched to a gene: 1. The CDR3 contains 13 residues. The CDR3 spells CASSLAGGDEQFF. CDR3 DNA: TGTGCCAGCAGTTTAGCGGGGGGGGATGAGCAGTTCTTC.